These 4 T cell receptor beta chains originate from one sample sequenced in a study of blood T cells in healthy people across ages. A second PCR, run for roughly 7 to 11 cycles, used a sample-barcoded 5' primer plus a J-beta primer mix. One entry per CDR3 protein, called by TCRdb with MiXCR from the 5' RACE reads. Of approximately 700,000 distinct CDR3 sequences detected, about 30% appear once; the ten largest clones hold over 15%. Sequencing input: blood. Receptor source: a woman of 80 years or more in good health.

The table lists this clonotype with many counts. The V gene is TRBV5-4, the J gene TRBJ2-5; the D is unclear. The CDR3 is 15 amino acids. Germline CDR1 reads SGHNT; CDR2 reads YYREEE (reference sequence). V was shortened by 1 base and J by 2 bases, with 12 bases between the two germline ends. The CDR3 here is CASSLKQKQQETQYF. The CDR3 coding sequence is TGTGCCAGCAGCTTGAAACAGAAACAACAAGAGACCCAGTACTTC. Drawing the rest from reference TRBV5-4 and TRBJ2-5, the complete variable domain is ETGVTQSPTHLIKTRGQQVTLRCSSQSGHNTVSWYQQALGQGPQFIFQYYREEENGRGNFPPRFSGLQFPNYSSELNVNALELDDSALYLCASSLKQKQQETQYFGPGTRLLVL.

This chain uses TRBV30 with TRBJ2-2, with TRBD2 matching 10 bases. This CDR3 contains 15 residues. Germline-derived CDR1 and CDR2 are GTSNPN and SVGIG (reference sequence). V shed 3 bases and J 7 bases; nucleotides not matched to a gene: 8. CDR3 DNA: TGTGCCTGGAGCCCCCCAGCGGGGGGGCTCGGGGAGCTGTTTTTT. It encodes CAWSPPAGGLGELFF.

The rearrangement links TRBV27 to TRBJ1-2; maybe TRBD1 (6 bases). Germline V lookup: CDR1 MNHEY, CDR2 SMNVEV (reference sequence). The CDR3 has 14 residues. Trimming cost V 8 bases and J 7 bases, with 20 bases left between them. The DNA of the CDR3 is TGTGCCAGCTCAGAGGGGGGCGCATCGGGTGGCTACACCTTC. It encodes CASSEGGASGGYTF.

The chain combines TRBV7-2 with TRBJ2-2, with a tentative D call TRBD2 (7 bases). Germline values: CDR1 SGHTA, CDR2 FQGNSA. This CDR3 spans 17 amino acids. V shed 4 bases and J shed 4 bases, with 19 bases lying between them. This CDR3 is CASSSDFAGALTGELFF. CDR3 nucleotide sequence: TGTGCCAGCAGCTCCGATTTTGCGGGGGCCCTCACCGGGGAGCTGTTTTTT.